A few counts support the clone carrying this T cell receptor beta chain. Its antigen is not identified. V gave up 4 bases and J gave up 0 bases, with 10 bases separating them. The germline gives CDR1 SEHNR, CDR2 FQNEAQ (reference sequence). The CDR3 extends over 14 amino acids. The data are from a study of T-cell memory formation after mild COVID-19. Study at large: Across donors, TCR clusters were largely donor specific.

Broader study findings: Clones that contracted from day 15 to 85 had balanced CD4/CD8; later expanders were CD4+ biased. Clones which contracted sat mainly in CM and EM if CD4+, and in EMRA if CD8+. Cross-reactive memory apparently joined, as some responding clones appeared in pre-infection memory.

TCRdb called the 5' RACE reads again in MiXCR, with one record for every CDR3 protein. The repertoire holds 350,000 to 500,000 distinct CDR3 sequences, under 20% seen once, with 20% to 25% in the top ten. This sequence was found in a man aged 18 to 30 who had mild COVID-19 (a few samples of this study predate the infection). Cell type and time point are not known. Material: PBMCs or a T cell subset sorted from them (not recorded which). The V and J genes are TRBV7-9 and TRBJ2-7; D unclear. The CDR3 loop is CASSSPVGSYEQYV. CDR3 DNA: TGTGCCAGCAGCTCCCCGGTGGGCTCCTACGAGCAGTACGTC.